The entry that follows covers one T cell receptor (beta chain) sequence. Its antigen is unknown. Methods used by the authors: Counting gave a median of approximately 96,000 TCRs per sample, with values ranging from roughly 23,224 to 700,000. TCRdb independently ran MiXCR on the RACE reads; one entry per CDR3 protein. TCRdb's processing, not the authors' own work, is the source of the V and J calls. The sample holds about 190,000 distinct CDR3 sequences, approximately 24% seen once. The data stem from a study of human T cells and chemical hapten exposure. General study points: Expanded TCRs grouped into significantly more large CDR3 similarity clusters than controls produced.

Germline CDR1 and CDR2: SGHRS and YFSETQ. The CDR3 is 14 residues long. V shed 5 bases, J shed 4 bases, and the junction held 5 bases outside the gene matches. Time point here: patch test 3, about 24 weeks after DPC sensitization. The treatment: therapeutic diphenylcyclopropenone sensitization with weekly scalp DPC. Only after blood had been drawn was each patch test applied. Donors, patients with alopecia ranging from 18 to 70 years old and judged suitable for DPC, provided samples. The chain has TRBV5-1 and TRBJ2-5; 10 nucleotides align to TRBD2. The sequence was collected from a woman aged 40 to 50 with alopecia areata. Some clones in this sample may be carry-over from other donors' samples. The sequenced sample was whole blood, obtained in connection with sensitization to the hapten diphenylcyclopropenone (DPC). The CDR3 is CASRSGLARETQYF. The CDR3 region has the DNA TGCGCCAGCAGATCGGGACTAGCGAGAGAGACCCAGTACTTC.